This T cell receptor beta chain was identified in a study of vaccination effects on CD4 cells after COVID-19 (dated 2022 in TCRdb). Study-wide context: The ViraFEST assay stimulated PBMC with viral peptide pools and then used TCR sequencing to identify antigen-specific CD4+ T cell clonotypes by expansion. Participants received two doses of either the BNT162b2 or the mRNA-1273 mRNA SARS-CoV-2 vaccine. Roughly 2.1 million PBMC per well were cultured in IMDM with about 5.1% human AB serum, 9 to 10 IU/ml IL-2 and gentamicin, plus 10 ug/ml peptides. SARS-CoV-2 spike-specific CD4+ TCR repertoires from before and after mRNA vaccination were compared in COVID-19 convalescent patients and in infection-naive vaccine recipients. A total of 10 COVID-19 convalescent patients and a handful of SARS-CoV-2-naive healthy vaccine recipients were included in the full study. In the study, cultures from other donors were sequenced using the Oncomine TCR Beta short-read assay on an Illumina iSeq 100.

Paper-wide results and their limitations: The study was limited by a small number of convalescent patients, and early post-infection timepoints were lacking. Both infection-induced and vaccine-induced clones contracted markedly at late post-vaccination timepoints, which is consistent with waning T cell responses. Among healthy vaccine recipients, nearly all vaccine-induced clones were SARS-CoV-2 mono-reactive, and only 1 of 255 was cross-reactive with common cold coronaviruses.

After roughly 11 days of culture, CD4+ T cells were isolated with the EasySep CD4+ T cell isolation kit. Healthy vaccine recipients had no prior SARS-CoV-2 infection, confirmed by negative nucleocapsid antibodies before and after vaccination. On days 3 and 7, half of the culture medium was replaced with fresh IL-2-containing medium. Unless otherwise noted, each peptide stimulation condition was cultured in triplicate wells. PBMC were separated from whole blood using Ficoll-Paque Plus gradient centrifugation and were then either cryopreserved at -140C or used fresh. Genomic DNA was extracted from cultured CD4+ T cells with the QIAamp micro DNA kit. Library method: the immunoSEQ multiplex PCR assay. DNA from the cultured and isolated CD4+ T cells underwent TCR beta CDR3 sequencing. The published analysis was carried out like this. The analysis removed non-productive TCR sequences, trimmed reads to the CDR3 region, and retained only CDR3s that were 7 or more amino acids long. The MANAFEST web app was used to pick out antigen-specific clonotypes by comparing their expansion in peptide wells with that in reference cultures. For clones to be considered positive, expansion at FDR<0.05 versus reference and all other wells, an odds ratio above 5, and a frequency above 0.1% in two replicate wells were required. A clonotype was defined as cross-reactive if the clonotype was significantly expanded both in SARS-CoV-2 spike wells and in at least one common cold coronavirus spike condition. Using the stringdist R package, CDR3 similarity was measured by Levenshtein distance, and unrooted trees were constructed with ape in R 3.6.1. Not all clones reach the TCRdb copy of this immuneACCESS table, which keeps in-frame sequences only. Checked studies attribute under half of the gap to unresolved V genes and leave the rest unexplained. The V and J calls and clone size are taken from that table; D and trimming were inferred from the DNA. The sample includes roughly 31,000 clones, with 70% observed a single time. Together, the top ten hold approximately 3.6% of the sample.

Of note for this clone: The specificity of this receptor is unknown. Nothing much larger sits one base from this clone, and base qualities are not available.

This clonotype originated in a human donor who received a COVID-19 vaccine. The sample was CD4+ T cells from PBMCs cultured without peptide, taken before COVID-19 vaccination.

For the CDR3, the sequence is CASSPPGQGQGEAFF. The nucleotides read TGTGCCAGCTCACCACCAGGACAGGGCCAGGGTGAAGCTTTCTTT. The rearrangement joined TRBV18 to TRBJ1-1, with 8 bases aligning to TRBD1. Per the germline V gene, KGHSH is the CDR1 and LQKENI is the CDR2. Inclusive of the bounding cysteine and phenylalanine, the CDR3 is 15 residues long. The CDR3 DNA has 45 bases and is translated from base 1. V loses 0 bases at its end and J loses 7 bases; junction bases beyond the gene matches: 7.